What follows are 14 T cell receptor beta chains derived from one specimen sequenced in a study of blood T cell repertoires in COVID-19. TCRdb's copy holds only in-frame clones and misses some; the assay was immunoSEQ multiplex PCR. The sample lists fewer than 350,000 clones, about 82% seen once, with around 4.2% in the top ten. Sequenced material: peripheral blood. The receptors derive from a woman in her forties or fifties with active or convalescent COVID-19.

This chain connects TRBV2 to TRBJ1-1; D is ambiguous. The V end was cut by 2 bases, the J end by 2 bases, with 9 bases between. Germline V CDR1 and CDR2: SNHLY, FYNNEI. There are 14 residues in the CDR3. In DNA form, the CDR3 reads TGTGCCAGCAGTGAATGGAGAGGAAACACTGAAGCTTTCTTT. Translated: CASSEWRGNTEAFF.

The chain links TRBV4-1 to TRBJ2-7; TRBD1 agrees at 9 bases. Germline CDR1 and CDR2: MGHRA and YSYEKL. The CDR3 has 16 amino acids. The J segment lost 4 bases and the V segment lost 1 base, leaving 8 bases of the junction unmatched. The CDR3 region is CASSQAPGQGQYEQYF. The CDR3 nucleotides are TGCGCCAGCAGCCAAGCCCCGGGACAGGGCCAATACGAGCAGTACTTC.

V is TRBV28 and J is TRBJ1-3; TRBD1 is a possible D gene (5 bases). Germline loops: CDR1 MDHEN, CDR2 SYDVKM. The CDR3 length is 16 residues. Trimming pared 4 bases from V and 2 bases from J, leaving 15 bases between. The CDR3 DNA follows: TGTGCCAGCAGTTCCCCCCAGGGAACCGCTGGAAACACCATATATTTT. Encoded protein: CASSSPQGTAGNTIYF. Based on the CDR3 plus reference TRBV28 and TRBJ1-3, the full variable domain is DVKVTQSSRYLVKRTGEKVFLECVQDMDHENMFWYRQDPGLGLRLIYFSYDVKMKEKGDIPEGYSVSREKKERFSLILESASTNQTSMYLCASSSPQGTAGNTIYFGEGSWLTVV.

The chain's CDR3 is CASRGTSGYYEQYF. CDR3 nucleotide sequence: TGTGCCAGCAGGGGGACTAGCGGATACTACGAGCAGTACTTC. The chain has TRBV2 and TRBJ2-7; 11 nucleotides line up with TRBD2. CDR1 is SNHLY and CDR2 is FYNNEI in the germline V gene. The CDR3 spans 14 residues. Trimming cost V 6 bases and J 3 bases; bases outside gene matches: 4.

The chain has TRBV11-2 and TRBJ2-7; 8 nucleotides match TRBD2. The V and J ends lost 2 bases and 4 bases, in that order; junction bases with no gene match: 7. The CDR3 contains 15 residues. The germline V gene has CDR1 SGHAT and CDR2 FQNNGV. DNA for the CDR3: TGTGCCAGCAGCTTATATACTAGCGGATTATACGAGCAGTACTTC. Protein: CASSLYTSGLYEQYF.

V is TRBV11-2 and J is TRBJ1-6; D unresolved. V dropped 2 bases and J dropped 8 bases, with 10 bases sitting between them. This CDR3 spans 14 amino acids. Germline assignment: CDR1 SGHAT and CDR2 FQNNGV. CDR3 loop: CASSLRVGDSPLHF. DNA of the CDR3: TGTGCCAGCAGCTTAAGGGTCGGGGATTCACCCCTCCACTTT.

This clone came up many times. The genes are TRBV9 and TRBJ2-1, with 12 bases fitting TRBD2. Germline CDR1 SGDLS, CDR2 YYNGEE. With 7 bases clipped from V and 8 bases from J, the junction kept 13 bases outside the gene matches. This CDR3 has 16 amino acids. The DNA of the CDR3 is TGTGCCAGCTCAAAAGATAGACTAGCGGGAGTGTATGAGCAGTTCTTC. Amino acid sequence: CASSKDRLAGVYEQFF.

The chain links TRBV2 to TRBJ2-1; weak D call: TRBD1 (6 bases). Deletions cut 6 bases from V and 5 bases from J, with 17 bases between. The germline gives CDR1 SNHLY, CDR2 FYNNEI. This CDR3 contains 15 residues. For the CDR3, the DNA is TGTGCCAGCAGACTAGGACAGTACCAGAACAATGAGCAGTTCTTC. Encoded protein: CASRLGQYQNNEQFF.

The chain joins TRBV5-1 to TRBJ2-1, with no clear D. The CDR3 runs to 15 residues. V was pared by 3 bases and J by 5 bases, with 15 bases between. Germline V gives CDR1 SGHRS, CDR2 YFSETQ. CDR3 DNA sequence: TGCGCCAGCAGCTCTCAGCTCAGGAAAAACAATGAGCAGTTCTTC. Its protein product is CASSSQLRKNNEQFF.

V usage is TRBV10-3 and J usage is TRBJ2-3, with 14 nucleotides matching TRBD2. Trimming took 11 bases from V and 4 from J; bases not matched to a gene: 8. This CDR3 is built from 15 residues. CDR1 ENHRY and CDR2 SYGVKD come from the germline V gene. The CDR3 loop reads CAALGTSGSPDTQYF. The CDR3 nucleotides read TGTGCCGCCCTAGGGACTAGCGGGAGTCCAGATACGCAGTATTTT.

The chain carries TRBV5-5 and TRBJ2-1; 7 bases agree with TRBD1. CDR1 is SGHKS and CDR2 is YYEKEE in the germline V gene (reference sequence). V lost 3 bases, J lost 13 bases, and 22 bases stayed unmatched. The CDR3 totals 17 residues. The CDR3 loop reads CASSSWGQTKPSSAQFF. CDR3 bases: TGTGCCAGCAGCTCCTGGGGACAGACCAAGCCTAGCTCAGCCCAGTTCTTC.

This clone occurred a few times. The gene calls are TRBV7-9 and TRBJ2-7, with 7 bases fitting TRBD1. In germline, CDR1 is SEHNR, CDR2 FQNEAQ (reference sequence). The length of the CDR3 is 16 residues. The V and J ends lost 5 bases and 0 bases, in that order; junction bases with no gene match: 10. CDR3 protein: CASSRTGEHNSYEQYF. In DNA form, the CDR3 reads TGTGCCAGCAGCCGAACAGGGGAACACAACTCCTACGAGCAGTACTTC.

The chain links TRBV6-5 to TRBJ1-5; the match to TRBD1 covers 7 bases. The CDR3 runs 15 residues. The germline V gene has CDR1 MNHEY and CDR2 SVGAGI. J gave up 5 bases and V 2 bases, and 6 bases lay outside the gene matches. The CDR3, as DNA: TGTGCCAGCAGTTACGGCAGGGGGTCGGATCAGCCCCAGCATTTT. Protein product: CASSYGRGSDQPQHF.

The rearrangement links TRBV6-4 to TRBJ2-3, with 9 bases matching TRBD1. The CDR3 is 15 amino acids. V lost 3 bases and J lost 4; bases outside the gene matches: 5. Per the germline V gene, CDR1 is MRHNA and CDR2 is SNTAGT. The CDR3 DNA reads TGTGCCAGCAGTGAAAGGTGGACAGGGGCAGATACGCAGTATTTT. It translates to CASSERWTGADTQYF.